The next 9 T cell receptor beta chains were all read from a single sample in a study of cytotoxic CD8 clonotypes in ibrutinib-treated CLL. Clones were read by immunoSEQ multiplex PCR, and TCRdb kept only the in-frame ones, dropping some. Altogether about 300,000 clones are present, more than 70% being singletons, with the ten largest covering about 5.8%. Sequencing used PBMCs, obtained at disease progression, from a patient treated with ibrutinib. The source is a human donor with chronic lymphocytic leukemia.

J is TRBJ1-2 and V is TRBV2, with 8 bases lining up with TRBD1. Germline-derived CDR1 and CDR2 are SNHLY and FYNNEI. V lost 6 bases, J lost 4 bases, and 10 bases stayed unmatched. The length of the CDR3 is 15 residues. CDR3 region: CASREGQATFYGYTF. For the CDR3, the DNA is TGTGCCAGCAGGGAGGGACAGGCAACTTTCTATGGCTACACCTTC.

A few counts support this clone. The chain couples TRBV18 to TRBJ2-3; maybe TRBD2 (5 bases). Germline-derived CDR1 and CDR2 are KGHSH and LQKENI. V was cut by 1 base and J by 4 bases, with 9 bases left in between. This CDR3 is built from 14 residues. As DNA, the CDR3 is TGTGCCAGCTCACCACAAGGAGGATCAGATACGCAGTATTTT. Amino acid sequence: CASSPQGGSDTQYF.

The CDR3: CASSLDPGSSYNEQFF. DNA of the CDR3: TGTGCCAGCAGCTTAGACCCCGGGAGCTCCTACAATGAGCAGTTCTTC. This chain links TRBV7-7 with TRBJ2-1; D might be TRBD2 (6 bases). The CDR3 covers 16 residues. Germline V gives CDR1 SSHAT, CDR2 FNYEAQ (reference sequence). Trimming left V 1 base short and J 0 bases short, with 10 bases between.

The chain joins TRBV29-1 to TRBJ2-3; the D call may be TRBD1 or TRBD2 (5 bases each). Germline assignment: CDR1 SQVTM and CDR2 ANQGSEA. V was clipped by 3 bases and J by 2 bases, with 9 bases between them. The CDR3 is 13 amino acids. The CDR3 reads CSVDRDATDTQYF. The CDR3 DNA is TGCAGCGTTGACAGGGACGCCACAGATACGCAGTATTTT.

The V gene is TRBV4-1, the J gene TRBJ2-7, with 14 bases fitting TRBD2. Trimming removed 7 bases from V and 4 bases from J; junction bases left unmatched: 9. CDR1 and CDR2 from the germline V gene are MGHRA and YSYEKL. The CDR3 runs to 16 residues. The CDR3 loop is CASKETSGGAGYEQYF. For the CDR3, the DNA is TGCGCCAGCAAAGAGACTAGCGGGGGGGCGGGGTACGAGCAGTACTTC.

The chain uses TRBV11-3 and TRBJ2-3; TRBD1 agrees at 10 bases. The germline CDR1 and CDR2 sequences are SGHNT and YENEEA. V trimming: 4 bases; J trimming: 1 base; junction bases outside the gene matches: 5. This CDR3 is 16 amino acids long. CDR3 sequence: CASSSTGTGGTDTQYF. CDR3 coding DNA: TGTGCCAGCAGCTCTACCGGGACAGGGGGCACAGATACGCAGTATTTT.

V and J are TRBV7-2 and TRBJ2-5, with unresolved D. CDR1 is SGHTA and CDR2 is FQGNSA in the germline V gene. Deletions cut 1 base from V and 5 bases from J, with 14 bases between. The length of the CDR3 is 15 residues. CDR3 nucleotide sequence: TGTGCCAGCAGCTTAGAAAGTCCCCGCGTGGAGACCCAGTACTTC. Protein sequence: CASSLESPRVETQYF.

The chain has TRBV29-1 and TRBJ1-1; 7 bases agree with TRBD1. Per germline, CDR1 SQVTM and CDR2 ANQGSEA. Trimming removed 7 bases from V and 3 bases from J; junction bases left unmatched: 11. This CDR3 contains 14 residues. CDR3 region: CSANRGSWYTEAFF. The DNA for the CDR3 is TGCAGCGCCAACAGGGGAAGTTGGTACACTGAAGCTTTCTTT. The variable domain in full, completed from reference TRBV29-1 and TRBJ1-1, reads SAVISQKPSRDICQRGTSLTIQCQVDSQVTMMFWYRQQPGQSLTLIATANQGSEATYESGFVIDKFPISRPNLTFSTLTVSNMSPEDSSIYLCSANRGSWYTEAFFGQGTRLTVV.

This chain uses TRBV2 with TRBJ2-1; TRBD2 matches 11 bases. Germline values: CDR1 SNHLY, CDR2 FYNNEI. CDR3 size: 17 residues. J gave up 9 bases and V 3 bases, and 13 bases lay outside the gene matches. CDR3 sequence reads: CASSDGGSGRAGVEQFF. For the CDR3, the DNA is TGTGCCAGCAGTGACGGGGGTAGCGGGAGGGCCGGTGTTGAGCAGTTCTTC.